One sample yielded the 3 T cell receptor beta chains listed below, sequenced in a study of blood T cells in healthy people across ages. For the second PCR, which ran for roughly 6 to 12 cycles, a sample-barcoded 5' primer and a J-beta primer mix were used. From the 5' RACE reads, TCRdb called clonotypes with MiXCR, one entry per CDR3 protein. The sample includes fewer than 1 million distinct CDR3 sequences, under 45% of them seen just once. The sample comprised blood. The receptors derive from a man aged 55 to 70 in good health.

The V call is TRBV5-1, the J call TRBJ1-1, with a possible D match to TRBD1 (6 bases). V shed 6 bases and J shed 3 bases, with 15 bases lying between them. The CDR3 consists of 14 residues. The germline V gene encodes CDR1 SGHRS and CDR2 YFSETQ. CDR3 residues: CASNYRGLDTEAFF. CDR3 nucleotide sequence: TGCGCCAGCAACTATAGGGGGTTGGACACTGAAGCTTTCTTT.

V and J are TRBV6-6 and TRBJ1-1; TRBD1 agrees at 7 bases. The CDR3 is made up of 15 amino acids. Germline CDR1 and CDR2: MNHNY and SVGAGI (reference sequence). The junction had 10 bases not matched to a gene; V was cut back by 7 bases and J by 2 bases. Here the CDR3 reads CASNFRQGQNTEAFF. As DNA, the CDR3 is TGTGCCAGCAACTTCCGACAGGGCCAAAACACTGAAGCTTTCTTT.

The chain combines TRBV7-2 with TRBJ2-1; 10 nucleotides match TRBD1. V trimming: 3 bases; J trimming: 10 bases; junction bases outside the gene matches: 9. From germline, CDR1 is SGHTA and CDR2 FQGNSA. The CDR3 runs 15 residues. The CDR3 protein is CASSLGQGTTYEQFF. DNA for the CDR3: TGTGCCAGCAGCTTGGGACAGGGGACGACCTACGAGCAGTTCTTC.